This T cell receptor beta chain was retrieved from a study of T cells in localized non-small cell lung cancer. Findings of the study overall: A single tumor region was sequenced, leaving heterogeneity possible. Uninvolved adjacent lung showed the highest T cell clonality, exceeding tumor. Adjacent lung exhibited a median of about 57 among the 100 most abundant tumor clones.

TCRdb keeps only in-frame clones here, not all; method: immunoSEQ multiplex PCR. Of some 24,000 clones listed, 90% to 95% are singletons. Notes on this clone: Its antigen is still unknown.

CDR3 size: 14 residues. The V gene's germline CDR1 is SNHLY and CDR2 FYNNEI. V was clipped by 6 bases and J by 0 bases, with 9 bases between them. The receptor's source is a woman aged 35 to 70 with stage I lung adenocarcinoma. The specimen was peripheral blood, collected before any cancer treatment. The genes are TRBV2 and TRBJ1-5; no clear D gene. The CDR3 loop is CASSSPPSNQPQHF. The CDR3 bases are TGTGCCAGCAGCTCTCCGCCTAGCAATCAGCCCCAGCATTTT.